This TCR beta chain was found in a study of T cell responses to AZD1222 COVID-19 vaccine. General study points: In a largely white British group with more females than males, clonal diversity was possibly underestimated. Repertoire sampling occurred only after the peak T cell response. Compared with day 0, the breadth and depth of the Spike-specific TCR repertoire rose significantly after two doses of AZD1222. The CD4 TCRs associated with vaccination extended across spike and predominated at 160-218 and 743-854.

Details on this clone: The target antigen is unknown.

Assay used: immunoSEQ multiplex PCR; TCRdb lists only in-frame clones, some missing. This table holds 150,000 to 200,000 clones, approximately 92% found once. The CDR3 runs to 15 residues. From germline, CDR1 is LNHDA and CDR2 SQIVND (reference sequence). V was cut by 5 bases and J by 0 bases, with 13 bases left in between. Source: peripheral blood, taken on day 0 of AZD1222 vaccination. The clonotype comes from an adult in good health. V and J are TRBV19 and TRBJ1-1; a weak D match, TRBD1 (6 bases). The CDR3 sequence is CASSFTRTVNTEAFF. CDR3 bases: TGTGCCAGTAGTTTTACCCGGACAGTGAACACTGAAGCTTTCTTT.